This T cell receptor beta chain was documented in a study of identical twins. Study results and limitations: Out-of-frame alpha sequences common to twins were enriched for low generation probability.

As for this clonotype: Its antigen is not identified.

The V and J ends lost 2 bases and 0 bases respectively, with 11 bases between them. This CDR3 is built from 15 residues. CDR1 MGHRA and CDR2 YSYEKL come from the germline V gene. TCRdb fed the 5' RACE reads into MiXCR, producing one record per CDR3 protein. This sample has some 1,600,000 distinct CDR3 sequences, with around a third found just once. The TCR originated in a newborn girl in good health. The sequenced sample consisted of cord blood. The rearrangement links TRBV4-1 to TRBJ2-7, with D perhaps given as TRBD1 or TRBD2 (5 bases each). The CDR3 DNA is TGCGCCAGCAGCCAATTTGGGGGAGCCTCCTACGAGCAGTACTTC. This translates into CASSQFGGASYEQYF.